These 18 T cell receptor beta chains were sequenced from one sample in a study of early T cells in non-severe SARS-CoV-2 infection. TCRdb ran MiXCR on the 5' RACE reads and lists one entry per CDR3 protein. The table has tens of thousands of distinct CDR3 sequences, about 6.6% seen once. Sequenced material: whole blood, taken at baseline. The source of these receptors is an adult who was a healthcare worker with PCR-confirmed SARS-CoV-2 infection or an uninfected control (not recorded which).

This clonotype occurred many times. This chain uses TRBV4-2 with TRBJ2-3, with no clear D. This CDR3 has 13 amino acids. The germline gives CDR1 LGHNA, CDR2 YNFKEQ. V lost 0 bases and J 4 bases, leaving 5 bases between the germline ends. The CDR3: CASSQDQADTQYF. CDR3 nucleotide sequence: TGTGCCAGCAGCCAAGACCAGGCAGATACGCAGTATTTT.

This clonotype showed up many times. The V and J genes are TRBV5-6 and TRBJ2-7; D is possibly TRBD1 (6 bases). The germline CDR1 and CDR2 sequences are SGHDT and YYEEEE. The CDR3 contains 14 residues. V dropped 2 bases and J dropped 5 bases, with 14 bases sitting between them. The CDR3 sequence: CASSFVRGFDEQYF. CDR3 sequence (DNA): TGTGCCAGCAGCTTTGTAAGGGGGTTCGACGAGCAGTACTTC. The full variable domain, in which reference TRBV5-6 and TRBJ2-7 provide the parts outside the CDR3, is DAGVTQSPTHLIKTRGQQVTLRCSPKSGHDTVSWYQQALGQGPQFIFQYYEEEERQRGNFPDRFSGHQFPNYSSELNVNALLLGDSALYLCASSFVRGFDEQYFGPGTRLTVT.

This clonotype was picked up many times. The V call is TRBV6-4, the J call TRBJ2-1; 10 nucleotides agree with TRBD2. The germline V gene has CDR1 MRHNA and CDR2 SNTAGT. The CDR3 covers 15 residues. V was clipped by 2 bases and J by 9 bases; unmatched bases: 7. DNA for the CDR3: TGTGCCAGCAGTGACGAGCTAGCGGGAGCCCGTGAGCAGTTCTTC. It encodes CASSDELAGAREQFF.

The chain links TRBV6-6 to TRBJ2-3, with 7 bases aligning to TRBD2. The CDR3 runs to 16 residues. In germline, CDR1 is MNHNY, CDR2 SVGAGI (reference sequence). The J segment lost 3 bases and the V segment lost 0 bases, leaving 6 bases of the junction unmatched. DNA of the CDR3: TGTGCCAGCAGTTACTCGCGGGGGTTATGGACAGATACGCAGTATTTT. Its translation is CASSYSRGLWTDTQYF.

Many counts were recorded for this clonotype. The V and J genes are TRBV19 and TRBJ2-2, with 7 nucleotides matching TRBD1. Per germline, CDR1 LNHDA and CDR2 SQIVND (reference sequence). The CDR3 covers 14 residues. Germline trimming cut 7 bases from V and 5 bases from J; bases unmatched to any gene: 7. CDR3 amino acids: CASNNRGGTGELFF. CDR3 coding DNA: TGTGCCAGTAACAACAGGGGTGGGACCGGGGAGCTGTTTTTT.

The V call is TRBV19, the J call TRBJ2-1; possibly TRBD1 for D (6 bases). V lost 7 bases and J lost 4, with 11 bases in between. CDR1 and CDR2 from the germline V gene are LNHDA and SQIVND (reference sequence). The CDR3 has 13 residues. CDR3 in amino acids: CASKRDKYNEQFF. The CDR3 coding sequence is TGTGCCAGTAAGAGGGACAAATACAATGAGCAGTTCTTC.

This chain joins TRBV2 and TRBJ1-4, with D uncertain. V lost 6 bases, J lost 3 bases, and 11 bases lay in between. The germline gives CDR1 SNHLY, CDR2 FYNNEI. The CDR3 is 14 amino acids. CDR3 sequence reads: CASSYIAANEKLFF. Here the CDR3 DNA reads TGTGCCAGCAGCTACATCGCGGCTAATGAAAAACTGTTTTTT.

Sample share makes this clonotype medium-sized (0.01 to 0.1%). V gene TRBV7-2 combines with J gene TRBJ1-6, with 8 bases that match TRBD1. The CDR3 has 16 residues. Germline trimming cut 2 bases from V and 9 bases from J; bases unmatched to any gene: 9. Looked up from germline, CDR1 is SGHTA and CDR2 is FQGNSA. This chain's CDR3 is CASSLYPEDRVSPLHF. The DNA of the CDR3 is TGTGCCAGCAGCTTATACCCTGAGGACAGGGTTTCACCCCTCCACTTT. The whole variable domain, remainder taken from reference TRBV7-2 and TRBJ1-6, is GAGVSQSPSNKVTEKGKDVELRCDPISGHTALYWYRQSLGQGLEFLIYFQGNSAPDKSGLPSDRFSAERTGGSVSTLTIQRTQQEDSAVYLCASSLYPEDRVSPLHFGNGTRLTVT.

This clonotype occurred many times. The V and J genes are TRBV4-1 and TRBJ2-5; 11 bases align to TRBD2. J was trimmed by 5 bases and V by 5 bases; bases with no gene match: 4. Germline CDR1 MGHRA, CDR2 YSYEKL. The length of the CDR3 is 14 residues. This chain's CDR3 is CASSSTSGGETQYF. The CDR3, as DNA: TGCGCCAGCAGCTCCACTAGCGGGGGTGAGACCCAGTACTTC.

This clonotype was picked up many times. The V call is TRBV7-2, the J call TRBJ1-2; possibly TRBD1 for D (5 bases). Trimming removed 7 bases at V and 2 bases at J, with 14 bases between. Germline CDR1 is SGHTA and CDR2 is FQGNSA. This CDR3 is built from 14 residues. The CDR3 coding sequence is TGTGCCAGCAAAGCCGGGGCCTCAAACTATGGCTACACCTTC. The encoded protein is CASKAGASNYGYTF.

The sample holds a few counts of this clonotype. CDR3 DNA sequence: TGTGCCAGCTCTCAGGGGGGGACAGCCTACTCTGGGGCCAACGTCCTGACTTTC. Residues: CASSQGGTAYSGANVLTF. The chain is built from TRBV6-5 and TRBJ2-6; D possibly matches TRBD1 or TRBD2 (7 bases each). The CDR3 runs to 18 residues. The germline gives CDR1 MNHEY, CDR2 SVGAGI. V lost 8 bases to trimming and J lost 0 bases, with 20 bases between them.

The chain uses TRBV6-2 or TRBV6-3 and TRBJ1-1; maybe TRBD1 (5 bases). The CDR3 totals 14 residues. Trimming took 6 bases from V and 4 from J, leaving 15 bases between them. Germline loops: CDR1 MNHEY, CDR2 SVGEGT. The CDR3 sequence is CASRTAGRGTEAFF. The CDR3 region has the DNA TGTGCCAGCAGGACGGCGGGGCGGGGCACTGAAGCTTTCTTT.

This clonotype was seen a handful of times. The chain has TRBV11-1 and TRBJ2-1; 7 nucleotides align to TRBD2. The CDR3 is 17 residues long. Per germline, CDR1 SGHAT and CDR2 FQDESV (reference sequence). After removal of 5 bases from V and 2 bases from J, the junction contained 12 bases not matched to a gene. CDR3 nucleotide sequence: TGTGCCAGCAGCCCCAATTGGTGGCGGGGGACCTACAATGAGCAGTTCTTC. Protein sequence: CASSPNWWRGTYNEQFF.

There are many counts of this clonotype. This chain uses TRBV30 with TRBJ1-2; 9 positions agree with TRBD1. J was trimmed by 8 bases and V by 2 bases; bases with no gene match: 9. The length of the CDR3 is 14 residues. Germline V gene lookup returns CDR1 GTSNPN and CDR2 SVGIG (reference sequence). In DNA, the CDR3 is TGTGCCTGGAGTAAATACAGGGGGCTAGAAGGCTACACCTTC. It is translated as CAWSKYRGLEGYTF.

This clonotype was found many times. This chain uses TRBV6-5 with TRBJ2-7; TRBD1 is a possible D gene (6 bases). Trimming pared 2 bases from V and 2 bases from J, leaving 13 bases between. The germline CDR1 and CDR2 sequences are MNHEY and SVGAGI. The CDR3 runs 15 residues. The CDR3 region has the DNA TGTGCCAGCAGTTACACTACCGGACAGACCTACGAGCAGTACTTC. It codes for CASSYTTGQTYEQYF.

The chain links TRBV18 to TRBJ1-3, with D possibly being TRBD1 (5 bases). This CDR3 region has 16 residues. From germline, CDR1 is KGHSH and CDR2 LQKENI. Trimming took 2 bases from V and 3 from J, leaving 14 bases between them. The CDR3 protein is CASSPLTALNGNTIYF. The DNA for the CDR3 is TGTGCCAGCTCACCATTGACAGCGCTTAATGGAAACACCATATATTTT.

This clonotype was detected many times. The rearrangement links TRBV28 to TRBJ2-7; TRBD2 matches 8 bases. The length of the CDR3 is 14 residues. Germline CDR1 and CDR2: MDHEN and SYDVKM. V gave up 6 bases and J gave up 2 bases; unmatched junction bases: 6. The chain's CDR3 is CASRPTGLAYEQYF. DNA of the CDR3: TGTGCCAGCAGACCTACGGGACTAGCCTACGAGCAGTACTTC.

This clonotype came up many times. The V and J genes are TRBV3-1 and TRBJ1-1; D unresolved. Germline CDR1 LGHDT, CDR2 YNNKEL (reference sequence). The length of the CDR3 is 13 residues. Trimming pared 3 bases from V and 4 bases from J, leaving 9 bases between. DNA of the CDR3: TGTGCCAGCAGCCAGGGCCGGGTCACTGAAGCTTTCTTT. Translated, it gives CASSQGRVTEAFF.